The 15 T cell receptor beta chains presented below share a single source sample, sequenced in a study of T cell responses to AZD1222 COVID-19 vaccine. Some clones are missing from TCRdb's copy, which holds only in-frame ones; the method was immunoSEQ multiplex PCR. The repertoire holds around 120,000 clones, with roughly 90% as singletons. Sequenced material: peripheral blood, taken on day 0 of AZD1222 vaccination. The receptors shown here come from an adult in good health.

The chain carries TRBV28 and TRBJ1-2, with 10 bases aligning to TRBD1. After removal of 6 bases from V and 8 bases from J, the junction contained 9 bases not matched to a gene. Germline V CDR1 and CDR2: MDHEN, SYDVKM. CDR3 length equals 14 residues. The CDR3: CASRTRQGAKGYTF. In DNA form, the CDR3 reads TGTGCCAGCAGAACTAGACAGGGGGCAAAGGGCTACACCTTC.

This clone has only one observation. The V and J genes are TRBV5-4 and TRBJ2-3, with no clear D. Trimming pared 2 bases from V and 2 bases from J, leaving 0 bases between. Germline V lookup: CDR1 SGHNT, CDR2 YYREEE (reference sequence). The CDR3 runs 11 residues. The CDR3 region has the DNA TGTGCCAGCAGCTTCACAGATACGCAGTATTTT. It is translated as CASSFTDTQYF.

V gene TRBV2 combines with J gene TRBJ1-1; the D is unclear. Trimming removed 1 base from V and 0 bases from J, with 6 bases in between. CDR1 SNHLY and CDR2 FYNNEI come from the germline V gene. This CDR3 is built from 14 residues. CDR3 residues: CASSEGQLNTEAFF. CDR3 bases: TGTGCCAGCAGTGAAGGGCAGTTGAACACTGAAGCTTTCTTT.

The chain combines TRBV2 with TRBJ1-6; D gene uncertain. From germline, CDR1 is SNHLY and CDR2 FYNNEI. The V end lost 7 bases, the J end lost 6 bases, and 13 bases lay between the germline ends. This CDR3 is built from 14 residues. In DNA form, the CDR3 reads TGTGCCAGCATAAAAGGGCAGGTTAATTCACCCCTCCACTTT. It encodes CASIKGQVNSPLHF.

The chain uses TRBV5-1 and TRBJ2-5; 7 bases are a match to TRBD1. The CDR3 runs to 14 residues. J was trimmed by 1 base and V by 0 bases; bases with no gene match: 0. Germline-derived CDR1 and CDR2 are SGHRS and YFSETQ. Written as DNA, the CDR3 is TGCGCCAGCAGCTTGGGACAGGGCCAAGAGACCCAGTACTTC. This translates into CASSLGQGQETQYF.

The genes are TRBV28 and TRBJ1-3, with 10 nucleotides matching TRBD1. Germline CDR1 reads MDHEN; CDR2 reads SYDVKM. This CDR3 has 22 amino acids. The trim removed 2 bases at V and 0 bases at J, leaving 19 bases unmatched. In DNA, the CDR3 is TGTGCCAGCAGTTTAGGTATTAAGGGACAGGGGAGGCTGGCGAGCTCTGGAAACACCATATATTTT. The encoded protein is CASSLGIKGQGRLASSGNTIYF.

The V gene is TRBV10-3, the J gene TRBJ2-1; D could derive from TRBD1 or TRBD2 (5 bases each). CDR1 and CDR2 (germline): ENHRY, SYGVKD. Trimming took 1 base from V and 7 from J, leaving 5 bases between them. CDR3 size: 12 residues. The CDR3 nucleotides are TGTGCCATCAGTGAGTGGGGGAATGAGCAGTTCTTC. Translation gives CAISEWGNEQFF.

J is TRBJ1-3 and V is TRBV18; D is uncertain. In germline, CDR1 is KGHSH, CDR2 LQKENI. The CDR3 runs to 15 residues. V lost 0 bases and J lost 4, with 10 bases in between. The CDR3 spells CASSPPPGSGNTIYF. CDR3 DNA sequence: TGTGCCAGCTCACCACCACCAGGTTCGGGAAACACCATATATTTT.

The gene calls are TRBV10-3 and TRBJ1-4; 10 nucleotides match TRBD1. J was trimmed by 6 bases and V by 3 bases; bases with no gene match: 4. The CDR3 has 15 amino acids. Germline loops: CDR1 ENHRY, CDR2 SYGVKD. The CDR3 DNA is TGTGCCATCAGTGACACCGGGACAGGGGATGAAAAACTGTTTTTT. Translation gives CAISDTGTGDEKLFF.

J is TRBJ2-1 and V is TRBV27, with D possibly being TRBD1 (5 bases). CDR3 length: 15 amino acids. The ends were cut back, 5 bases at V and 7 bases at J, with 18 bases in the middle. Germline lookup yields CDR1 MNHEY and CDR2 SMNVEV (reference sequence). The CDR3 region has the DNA TGTGCCAGCAGTCCAGAGCAGGGAATGTGGAATGAGCAGTTCTTC. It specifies CASSPEQGMWNEQFF.

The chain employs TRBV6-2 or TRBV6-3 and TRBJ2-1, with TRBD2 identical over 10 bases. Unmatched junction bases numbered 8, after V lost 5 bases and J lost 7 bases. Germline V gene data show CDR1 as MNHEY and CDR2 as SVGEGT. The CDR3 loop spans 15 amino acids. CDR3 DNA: TGTGCCAGCAGTCCAGCGGGGGGGGAAAGAAATGAGCAGTTCTTC. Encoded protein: CASSPAGGERNEQFF.

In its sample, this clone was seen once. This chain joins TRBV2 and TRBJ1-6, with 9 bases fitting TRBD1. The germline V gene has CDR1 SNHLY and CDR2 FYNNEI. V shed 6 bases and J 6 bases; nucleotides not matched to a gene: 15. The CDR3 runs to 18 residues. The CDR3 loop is CASRDPGQGVGSNSPLHF. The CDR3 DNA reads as TGTGCCAGCAGAGATCCGGGACAGGGAGTGGGTAGTAATTCACCCCTCCACTTT.

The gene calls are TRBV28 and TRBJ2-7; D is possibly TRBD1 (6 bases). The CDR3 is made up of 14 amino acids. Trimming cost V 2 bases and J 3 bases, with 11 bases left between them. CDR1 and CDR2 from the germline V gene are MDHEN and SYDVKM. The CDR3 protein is CASSLNRVYYEQYF. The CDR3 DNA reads TGTGCCAGCAGTTTAAACAGGGTCTACTACGAGCAGTACTTC.

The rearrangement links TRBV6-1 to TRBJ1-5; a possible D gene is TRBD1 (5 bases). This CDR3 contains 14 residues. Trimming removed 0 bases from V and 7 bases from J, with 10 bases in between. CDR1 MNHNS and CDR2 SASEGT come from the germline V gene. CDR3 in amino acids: CASSEAAGDQPQHF. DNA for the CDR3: TGTGCCAGCAGTGAAGCTGCCGGGGACCAGCCCCAGCATTTT.

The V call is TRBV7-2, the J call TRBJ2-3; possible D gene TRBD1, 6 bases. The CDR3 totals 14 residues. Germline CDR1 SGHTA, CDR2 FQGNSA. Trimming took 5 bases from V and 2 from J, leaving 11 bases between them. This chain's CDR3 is CASSRDTSTDTQYF. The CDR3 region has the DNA TGTGCCAGCAGCCGGGACACATCCACAGATACGCAGTATTTT.